This T cell receptor (beta chain) derives from a study of blood T cell repertoires in COVID-19. Looking at the study overall: Samples representing acute and convalescent COVID-19 were sourced from the United States, Italy and Spain. PBMCs, B-cell-depleted T cells, or T cells provided the cDNA or gDNA that made up the material.

Trimming pared 4 bases from V and 10 bases from J, leaving 14 bases between. Germline assignment: CDR1 KGHDR and CDR2 SFDVKD. The CDR3 runs to 13 residues. Per the authors' pipeline: Amplification with reference gene primers provided the estimates of nucleated cell counts. Profiled with immunoSEQ multiplex PCR; TCRdb holds only in-frame clones, not every one. V, J and clone size are taken as reported in that table, and D and trimming were inferred from the DNA itself. Of 270,000 or so clones listed, roughly 90% are singletons. Living in roughly 23 US areas, the participants were between about 18 and 100 years of age.

The specimen sequenced was PBMCs or T cells enriched from blood (not recorded which). The clonotype originates from a woman aged 40 to 50 with acute COVID-19. This chain links TRBV24-1 with TRBJ2-3, with a tentative D call TRBD1 (6 bases). The CDR3 here is CATSDRGRRSQYF. CDR3 in DNA: TGTGCCACCAGTGACAGGGGCAGGCGATCGCAGTATTTT.